This T cell receptor (beta chain) was found in a study of blood T cell repertoires in COVID-19. Overall study context: Specimens from acute and convalescent COVID-19 originated in the United States, Italy and Spain. In each case, the material was cDNA or gDNA derived from T cells, B-cell-depleted T cells, or PBMCs.

The CDR3 sequence is 11 residues long. V lost 3 bases and J 7 bases, leaving 7 bases between the germline ends. Germline CDR1 and CDR2: DFQATT and SNEGSKA (reference sequence). The study assigned cohorts using participant-reported clinical history. What the recovered Cohort 3 donors had was two negative PCRs, clearance, or symptom resolution. Some clones are missing from TCRdb's copy, which holds only in-frame ones; the method was immunoSEQ multiplex PCR. Of 300,000 to 350,000 clones listed, 80% to 90% are singletons. The table lists this clone with a count of one. This sequence originates from a man aged 25-45 years who had recovered from COVID-19. Material for sequencing was PBMCs or T cells enriched from blood (not recorded which). The rearrangement uses TRBV20-1 and TRBJ2-1; D is undetermined. The CDR3 nucleotides read TGCAGTGCTAGGGGCGCGAATGAGCAGTTCTTC. This gives the protein CSARGANEQFF.